These 8 T cell receptor beta chains came from one sample sequenced in a study of beta chain features in type 1 diabetes. Expressed TCRB transcripts got sequenced, as all isolated RNA was reverse transcribed. Produced via immunoSEQ multiplex PCR; TCRdb's table is partial and in-frame only. Of about 220,000 clones detected, approximately 10% appear once; the ten largest clones hold over 1%. The specimen sequenced was central memory CD4+ T cells from blood. The receptors shown here come from a young man in good health.

There are a few counts of this clone. The V call is TRBV30, the J call TRBJ1-2; unclear D gene. CDR1 GTSNPN and CDR2 SVGIG come from the germline V gene (reference sequence). The length of the CDR3 is 12 residues. V gave up 3 bases and J gave up 5 bases, with 10 bases separating them. CDR3 sequence: CAWSEALYGYTF. CDR3 DNA: TGTGCCTGGAGCGAAGCGCTATATGGCTACACCTTC.

This clone was seen more than once but under ten times. The chain links TRBV11-3 to TRBJ2-3; 8 positions match TRBD2. Looked up from germline, CDR1 is SGHNT and CDR2 is YENEEA. This CDR3 is built from 13 residues. J gave up 6 bases and V 6 bases, and 5 bases lay outside the gene matches. The CDR3 sequence: CASSRTSLDTQYF. DNA for the CDR3: TGTGCCAGCAGTCGGACTAGCCTGGATACGCAGTATTTT.

The chain joins TRBV11-2 to TRBJ2-4; D is unresolved. Trimming removed 7 bases at V and 0 bases at J, with 22 bases between. The CDR3 loop spans 18 amino acids. Looked up from germline, CDR1 is SGHAT and CDR2 is FQNNGV. The CDR3 DNA follows: TGTGCCAGCACCGATTGGTTAGGCCCCTGGGGAGCCAAAAACATTCAGTACTTC. Its protein is CASTDWLGPWGAKNIQYF.

In this sample, this clone turned up a few times. The chain employs TRBV30 and TRBJ1-4; tentative D call: TRBD1 (6 bases). The CDR3 length is 15 residues. V dropped 4 bases and J dropped 8 bases, with 20 bases sitting between them. CDR1 and CDR2 (germline): GTSNPN, SVGIG (reference sequence). CDR3 region: CAWIRPRTAGEKLFF. CDR3 nucleotides: TGTGCCTGGATTCGCCCTCGGACAGCCGGAGAAAAACTGTTTTTT.

The chain is built from TRBV5-1 and TRBJ2-3, with 14 bases lining up with TRBD2. The V segment lost 4 bases and the J segment 5 bases; nucleotides outside the gene matches: 6. CDR3 length equals 16 residues. Germline V gives CDR1 SGHRS, CDR2 YFSETQ. The DNA of the CDR3 is TGCGCCAGCAGCACAGGACTAGCGGGAGGTATAGATACGCAGTATTTT. As protein: CASSTGLAGGIDTQYF.

The gene calls are TRBV4-3 and TRBJ2-7; 10 bases map to TRBD2. The CDR3 is 18 residues long. The V segment lost 7 bases and the J segment 3 bases; nucleotides outside the gene matches: 18. Germline V gene lookup returns CDR1 LGHNA and CDR2 YSLEER. The CDR3 bases are TGCGCCAGCACCAAAAACGTACTGGCTAGCGGGAGTAACTACGAGCAGTACTTC. It translates to CASTKNVLASGSNYEQYF.

The rearrangement joins TRBV5-1 to TRBJ2-5, with 7 bases identical to TRBD2. CDR3 length: 15 residues. V shed 0 bases, J shed 3 bases, and the junction held 5 bases outside the gene matches. Germline lookup yields CDR1 SGHRS and CDR2 YFSETQ. The CDR3 here is CASSLAASGEETQYF. CDR3 bases: TGCGCCAGCAGCTTGGCCGCTAGCGGAGAAGAGACCCAGTACTTC. Filled out from reference TRBV5-1 and TRBJ2-5, the complete variable domain reads KAGVTQTPRYLIKTRGQQVTLSCSPISGHRSVSWYQQTPGQGLQFLFEYFSETQRNKGNFPGRFSGRQFSNSRSEMNVSTLELGDSALYLCASSLAASGEETQYFGPGTRLLVL.

This chain links TRBV9 with TRBJ2-1, with 7 bases aligning to TRBD2. The CDR3 contains 15 residues. V lost 4 bases and J lost 10; bases outside the gene matches: 14. Per germline, CDR1 SGDLS and CDR2 YYNGEE. The CDR3 DNA follows: TGTGCCAGCAGCCTGACCGCGGGAGAGGGTCGGGAGCAGTTCTTC. Translated: CASSLTAGEGREQFF.